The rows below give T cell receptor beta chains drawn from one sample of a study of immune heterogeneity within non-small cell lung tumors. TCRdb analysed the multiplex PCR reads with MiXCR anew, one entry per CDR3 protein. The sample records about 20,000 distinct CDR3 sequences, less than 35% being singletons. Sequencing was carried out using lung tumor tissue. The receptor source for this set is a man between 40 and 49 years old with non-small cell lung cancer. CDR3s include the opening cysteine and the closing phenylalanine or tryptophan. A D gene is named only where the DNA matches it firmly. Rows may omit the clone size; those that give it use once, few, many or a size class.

CASSPHLAGDIGELFF	TGTGCCAGCAGTCCCCACCTAGCGGGAGATATCGGGGAGCTGTTTTTT	TRBJ2-2	many	16	TRBV12-3/TRBV12-4	TRBD2
CAWTRKGQHYGYTF	TGTGCCTGGACCCGTAAGGGACAGCACTATGGCTACACCTTC	TRBJ1-2	many	14	TRBV30	TRBD1
CASSYEVSSGYGYTF	TGTGCCAGCAGTTACGAGGTCTCTAGTGGGTATGGCTACACCTTC	TRBJ1-2	-	15	TRBV6-5	-
CASSPRAGGLNTGELFF	TGCGCCAGCTCCCCAAGGGCGGGCGGCCTGAACACCGGGGAGCTGTTTTTT	TRBJ2-2	many	17	TRBV5-1	-
CSATGQGSEKLFF	TGCAGTGCCACGGGACAGGGGTCTGAAAAACTGTTTTTT	TRBJ1-4	few	13	TRBV20-1	TRBD1
CSAGNRDSNQPQHF	TGCAGTGCAGGCAACAGGGATAGCAATCAGCCCCAGCATTTT	TRBJ1-5	many	14	TRBV20-1	-
CASLRAQGMNTEAFF	TGTGCCAGCCTTCGGGCCCAGGGTATGAACACTGAAGCTTTCTTT	TRBJ1-1	many	15	TRBV6-1	-
CASSQVSLGTEAFF	TGCGCCAGCAGCCAAGTTTCCCTAGGGACTGAAGCTTTCTTT	TRBJ1-1	-	14	TRBV4-3	-
CASRLGAGTSGNEQYF	TGTGCCAGCAGACTCGGGGCCGGGACTAGCGGCAACGAGCAGTACTTC	TRBJ2-7	-	16	TRBV5-6	TRBD2
CAWDSRGSETQYF	TGTGCCTGGGACAGCAGGGGGTCGGAGACCCAGTACTTC	TRBJ2-5	few	13	TRBV30	TRBD1
CASSLTEGRGHQPQHF	TGTGCCAGCTCGCTAACTGAGGGCAGGGGGCATCAGCCCCAGCATTTT	TRBJ1-5	many	16	TRBV18	TRBD1
CASSQDPGGSYGYTF	TGCGCCAGCAGCCAAGATCCGGGGGGGTCCTATGGCTACACCTTC	TRBJ1-2	-	15	TRBV4-1	-
CSVATGFSNQPQHF	TGCAGCGTTGCTACAGGGTTCTCCAATCAGCCCCAGCATTTT	TRBJ1-5	-	14	TRBV29-1	-
CVGSVGASGANVLTF	TGTGTGGGCTCCGTGGGTGCCTCTGGGGCCAACGTCCTGACTTTC	TRBJ2-6	few	15	TRBV7-9	-
CASGYREDTQYF	TGTGCCAGTGGGTACAGGGAAGATACGCAGTATTTT	TRBJ2-3	medium-sized	12	TRBV6-1	-
CASSRDRGHGYTF	TGTGCCAGCAGCCGGGACAGGGGACATGGCTACACCTTC	TRBJ1-2	-	13	TRBV5-6	TRBD1
CSARELPMEFF	TGCAGTGCTAGGGAACTCCCCATGGAGTTCTTC	TRBJ2-1	-	11	TRBV20-1	-
CASSLRGQETQYF	TGTGCCAGCAGCTTGCGGGGCCAAGAGACCCAGTACTTC	TRBJ2-5	few	13	TRBV11-2	-
CASSSGGTYNEQFF	TGCGCCAGCAGTTCGGGGGGCACCTACAATGAGCAGTTCTTC	TRBJ2-1	-	14	TRBV5-1	-
CASSRGDSTDTQYF	TGTGCCAGTAGTCGAGGGGACAGCACAGATACGCAGTATTTT	TRBJ2-3	few	14	TRBV19	-
CASRTGVDQETQYF	TGCGCCAGCAGAACCGGGGTCGACCAAGAGACCCAGTACTTC	TRBJ2-5	-	14	TRBV5-1	-
CASSSMGTGEPQHF	TGTGCCAGCAGTTCCATGGGGACGGGGGAACCCCAGCATTTT	TRBJ1-5	medium-sized	14	TRBV27	-
CAWRVLGTGDFEAFF	TGTGCCTGGAGGGTCCTCGGGACAGGGGATTTCGAAGCTTTCTTT	TRBJ1-1	many	15	TRBV30	TRBD1
CASSFQGRANEKLFF	TGTGCCAGCAGCTTCCAGGGTCGGGCTAATGAAAAACTGTTTTTT	TRBJ1-4	-	15	TRBV9	-
CASLGQDQETHYF	TGTGCCAGCCTTGGACAGGATCAAGAGACCCACTACTTC	TRBJ2-5	-	13	TRBV2	TRBD1
CASRAEGNRPQHF	TGTGCCAGCCGGGCCGAGGGCAATCGGCCCCAGCATTTT	TRBJ1-5	-	13	TRBV6-2/TRBV6-3	-
CAWSVGSLLHF	TGTGCCTGGAGTGTGGGTTCACTCCTCCACTTT	TRBJ1-6	once	11	TRBV30	-
CASSLWGDPSTDTQYF	TGTGCCAGCAGTTTATGGGGGGACCCCAGCACAGATACGCAGTATTTT	TRBJ2-3	medium-sized	16	TRBV27	-
CSAKAGGRETQYF	TGCAGTGCTAAAGCGGGAGGAAGGGAGACCCAGTACTTC	TRBJ2-5	-	13	TRBV20-1	TRBD2